Reported below is one T cell receptor beta chain. Its antigen is still unknown. The data stem from a study of cytomegalovirus exposure and HLA in healthy donors. Overall study findings and caveats: Overall, under 200 TCR beta chains were annotated as cytomegalovirus-associated.

Assay: immunoSEQ multiplex PCR; the TCRdb copy retains only in-frame clones and omits some. Of around 150,000 clones listed, about 89% were seen once; the top ten hold about 0.75%. Input material: PBMCs. The sequence was collected from a man aged 18 to 30 in good health and CMV-seronegative.

CDR3 bases: TGCGCCAGCAGCCAAACAGGCTCCAAAAACAATGAGCAGTTCTTC. This sequence encodes CASSQTGSKNNEQFF. The chain joins TRBV4-1 to TRBJ2-1, with a weak D call TRBD1 (5 bases). CDR1 MGHRA and CDR2 YSYEKL come from the germline V gene. The V and J ends lost 2 bases and 5 bases respectively, with 13 bases between them. The CDR3 is 15 residues long.